This TCR beta chain was recorded in a study of breast tumors, draining lymph nodes, adjacent tissues. TCRdb reprocessed the multiplex PCR reads with MiXCR, giving one entry per CDR3 protein. Among about 12,000 distinct CDR3 sequences, roughly 40% were seen once, and the ten largest hold roughly 15%. The study, taken as a whole, reports: That most tumor T cells come from lymph nodes remained unproven. Tumors had less TCR diversity than lymph nodes, more than nontumor tissue. The data were judged consistent with most tumor T cells coming from lymph node and expanding in tumor. Tumor and nontumor repertoires were significantly more similar in luminal-like than in basal-like breast cancer.

This clonotype was observed a few times. As yet, its antigen is unknown. Germline V lookup: CDR1 MNHEY, CDR2 SVGAGI. Trimming removed 0 bases from V and 0 bases from J, with 8 bases in between. This CDR3 region has 16 residues. V usage is TRBV6-5 and J usage is TRBJ1-4; no reliable D call. The TCR sequence derives from a female donor with breast cancer. Some clones in this sample may be carry-over from other donors' samples. Sample: breast tumor tissue. The CDR3 is CASSYSDPTTNEKLFF. The CDR3 DNA sequence: TGTGCCAGCAGTTACTCCGACCCCACAACTAATGAAAAACTGTTTTTT.